The 20 T cell receptor beta chains below were found in one sample sequenced in a study of blood T cell repertoires in COVID-19. Sequenced by immunoSEQ multiplex PCR; TCRdb stores in-frame clones only, minus some. The sample yields around 32,000 clones, approximately 86% seen once. Sequences were obtained from peripheral blood. These receptors originate from a woman of 80 years or more with active or convalescent COVID-19.

A few counts support this clone. The chain has TRBV11-2 and TRBJ1-4; D is uncertain. The germline V and J ends were trimmed by 0 bases and 7 bases, with 15 bases remaining between them. CDR3 length equals 16 residues. Germline loops: CDR1 SGHAT, CDR2 FQNNGV. The CDR3 loop reads CASSLDRGGWGEKLFF. Written as DNA, the CDR3 is TGTGCCAGCAGCTTAGATCGTGGAGGGTGGGGTGAAAAACTGTTTTTT.

V usage is TRBV9 and J usage is TRBJ2-2; D is undetermined. Germline loops: CDR1 SGDLS, CDR2 YYNGEE. V was pared by 5 bases and J by 5 bases, with 16 bases between. The length of the CDR3 is 15 residues. The CDR3 spells CASSSIGPSTGELFF. As DNA, the CDR3 is TGTGCCAGCAGTTCCATCGGTCCCTCGACCGGGGAGCTGTTTTTT.

The V call is TRBV5-1, the J call TRBJ2-1; TRBD1 is a possible D gene (6 bases). CDR1 is SGHRS, CDR2 YFSETQ, per germline. The CDR3 contains 15 residues. Trimming took 0 bases from V and 9 from J, leaving 16 bases between them. CDR3 region: CASSLDRARVGEQFF. For the CDR3, the DNA is TGCGCCAGCAGCTTGGACAGGGCTCGAGTCGGTGAGCAGTTCTTC.

The DNA for the CDR3 is TGTGCCAGCAGTTCCGGGGGGCTAGCGGGCTACAATGAGCAGTTCTTC. It codes for CASSSGGLAGYNEQFF. This chain connects TRBV28 to TRBJ2-1; the match to TRBD2 covers 8 bases. V shed 4 bases and J 3 bases; nucleotides not matched to a gene: 8. From germline, CDR1 is MDHEN and CDR2 SYDVKM. The CDR3 runs 16 residues.

The rearrangement uses TRBV30 and TRBJ1-1, with 7 bases identical to TRBD1. V dropped 8 bases and J dropped 1; count of bases not matched to a gene: 7. There are 13 residues in the CDR3. Germline CDR1 GTSNPN, CDR2 SVGIG (reference sequence). The CDR3 DNA follows: TGTGCCAGAACAGGGGAGGCGAACACTGAAGCTTTCTTT. Its protein product is CARTGEANTEAFF. The entire variable domain, with the rest obtained from reference TRBV30 and TRBJ1-1, is as follows: SQTIHQWPATLVQPVGSPLSLECTVEGTSNPNLYWYRQAAGRGLQLLFYSVGIGQISSEVPQNLSASRPQDRQFILSSKKLLLSDSGFYLCARTGEANTEAFFGQGTRLTVV.

This chain uses TRBV7-8 with TRBJ2-2; 9 nucleotides agree with TRBD1. Germline V gene lookup returns CDR1 SGHVS and CDR2 FQNEAQ. V lost 5 bases and J lost 1; bases outside the gene matches: 5. The CDR3 contains 16 residues. The CDR3 bases are TGTGCCAGCAGCCTACAGGGGGCGCTGAACACCGGGGAGCTGTTTTTT. This encodes CASSLQGALNTGELFF. The full variable domain, with the rest looked up from reference TRBV7-8 and TRBJ2-2, is GAGVSQSPRYKVAKRGQDVALRCDPISGHVSLFWYQQALGQGPEFLTYFQNEAQLDKSGLPSDRFFAERPEGSVSTLKIQRTQQEDSAVYLCASSLQGALNTGELFFGEGSRLTVL.

In this sample, this clone turned up a few times. The V gene is TRBV11-3, the J gene TRBJ1-6, with 7 positions matching TRBD1. CDR3 length equals 16 residues. V was clipped by 7 bases and J by 7 bases; unmatched bases: 13. Germline V gene sequence: CDR1 SGHNT, CDR2 YENEEA. The CDR3 sequence is CASKREGASLNSPLHF. The CDR3 nucleotides read TGTGCCAGCAAAAGAGAGGGGGCGAGTTTGAATTCACCCCTCCACTTT.

By share, this clone ranks as medium-sized. The V call is TRBV12-3 or TRBV12-4, the J call TRBJ2-4; 8 bases map to TRBD2. The CDR3 sequence is 13 residues long. Losses at the gene ends were 5 bases for V and 8 bases for J; bases not matched to a gene: 5. For the CDR3, the DNA is TGTGCCAGCAGTCATAGCGGGATCTACATTCAGTACTTC. Translation: CASSHSGIYIQYF.

The chain links TRBV5-8 to TRBJ2-3, with 8 bases aligning to TRBD1. The CDR3 extends over 11 amino acids. Germline CDR1 reads SGHTS; CDR2 reads YDEGEE. V lost 8 bases and J lost 6; bases outside the gene matches: 2. CDR3 sequence (DNA): TGTGCCAGTAGACAGGGGGATACGCAGTATTTT. Its translation is CASRQGDTQYF.

This rearrangement joins TRBV7-8 to TRBJ2-1; perhaps TRBD2 as D (5 bases). The ends were cut back, 5 bases at V and 9 bases at J, with 11 bases in the middle. CDR3 length equals 12 residues. Germline assignment: CDR1 SGHVS and CDR2 FQNEAQ. CDR3 nucleotides: TGTGCCAGCAGCCCGAACCGGGGTGAGCAGTTCTTC. Translating it yields CASSPNRGEQFF.

This chain uses TRBV7-3 with TRBJ1-2, with D uncertain. Trimming shortened V by 5 bases and J by 1 base, and 11 bases separated the two germline ends. The CDR3 sequence is 14 residues long. Germline-derived CDR1 and CDR2 are SGHTA and FQGTGA. CDR3 bases: TGTGCCAGCAGCCCGACACTGAATAACTATGGCTACACCTTC. Translating it yields CASSPTLNNYGYTF.

The chain recombines TRBV19 with TRBJ2-7; the D gene is possibly TRBD2 (6 bases). Trimming stripped 6 bases from V and 4 bases from J, with 19 bases between. Germline values: CDR1 LNHDA, CDR2 SQIVND (reference sequence). The length of the CDR3 is 15 residues. As DNA, the CDR3 is TGTGCCAGTAGCTCTCTCAGCGCCGGGGGTTACGAGCAGTACTTC. Its translation is CASSSLSAGGYEQYF.

The CDR3 protein is CASSSSGGNIQYF. The CDR3 DNA reads TGTGCCAGCAGTTCATCAGGGGGCAACATTCAGTACTTC. The V and J genes are TRBV6-6 and TRBJ2-4; 8 bases agree with TRBD1. This CDR3 has 13 residues. The V gene's germline CDR1 is MNHNY and CDR2 SVGAGI (reference sequence). The trim removed 4 bases at V and 7 bases at J, leaving 3 bases unmatched.

This clone turned up a few times. This chain joins TRBV3-1 (or the pseudogene TRBV3-2) and TRBJ2-7; TRBD2 aligns across 8 bases. The CDR3 is made up of 16 amino acids. Trimming removed 0 bases from V and 0 bases from J; junction bases left unmatched: 4. From germline, CDR1 is LGHDT and CDR2 YNNKEL (reference sequence). The CDR3 here is CASSQDVAGLSYEQYF. CDR3 sequence (DNA): TGTGCCAGCAGCCAAGACGTAGCGGGGCTCTCCTACGAGCAGTACTTC.

V is TRBV10-2 and J is TRBJ2-7; 8 nucleotides match TRBD2. With V trimmed by 7 bases and J by 6 bases, 11 bases remained unmatched. In germline, CDR1 is WSHSY, CDR2 SAAADI. This CDR3 contains 14 residues. CDR3 coding DNA: TGCGCCAGCATCCCGGGACTAGGATCCCTCGAGCAGTACTTC. This codes for CASIPGLGSLEQYF.

The CDR3 nucleotides are TGTGCCAGCAGTTCTACGACAGGGATAACCCCTGAAGCTTTCTTT. Translated: CASSSTTGITPEAFF. The chain employs TRBV6-6 and TRBJ1-1, with 7 positions matching TRBD1. The J segment lost 6 bases and the V segment lost 4 bases, leaving 11 bases of the junction unmatched. Germline values: CDR1 MNHNY, CDR2 SVGAGI (reference sequence). The CDR3 runs to 15 residues.

The chain uses TRBV27 and TRBJ1-5, with no clear D. This CDR3 is built from 13 residues. The germline V and J ends were trimmed by 6 bases and 7 bases, with 13 bases remaining between them. The germline V gene has CDR1 MNHEY and CDR2 SMNVEV (reference sequence). The CDR3 nucleotides are TGTGCCAGCAGGCTATCTTCGGGGCAGCCCCAGCATTTT. Its protein product is CASRLSSGQPQHF.

This sequence joins TRBV6-6 and TRBJ1-6; 7 nucleotides line up with TRBD1. Losses at the gene ends were 5 bases for V and 0 bases for J; bases not matched to a gene: 4. The CDR3 is 16 residues long. Germline CDR1 is MNHNY and CDR2 is SVGAGI (reference sequence). The CDR3 reads CASSGTASSYNSPLHF. In DNA form, the CDR3 reads TGTGCCAGCAGTGGGACAGCGAGCTCCTATAATTCACCCCTCCACTTT.

The chain carries TRBV5-1 and TRBJ2-1; 12 bases line up with TRBD2. Germline V lookup: CDR1 SGHRS, CDR2 YFSETQ. Trimming removed 4 bases from V and 5 bases from J; junction bases left unmatched: 10. CDR3 size: 17 residues. This CDR3 is CASSVGFRLAGDNEQFF. The CDR3 DNA sequence: TGCGCCAGCAGCGTCGGTTTCAGACTAGCGGGGGACAATGAGCAGTTCTTC.

About this clone itself: At the DNA level, this CDR3 is encoded by other sequences in the same sample as well. J is TRBJ1-2 and V is TRBV19; tentatively, D is TRBD1 (5 bases). Germline V gene data show CDR1 as LNHDA and CDR2 as SQIVND (reference sequence). The CDR3 runs to 14 residues. Deletions cut 3 bases from V and 0 bases from J, with 8 bases between. CDR3 coding DNA: TGTGCCAGTAGTATCACGGGGGCTAACTATGGCTACACCTTC. This gives the protein CASSITGANYGYTF.